This TCR beta chain came from a study of regulatory T cells in long-lasting Graves disease. Study results and limitations: Sharing of public clonotypes was greater in persistent patients (roughly 2,600) than in new patients (about 970).

Construction of the TCR beta libraries employed iRepertoire HTBI primers in conjunction with Arm-PCR of CDR3 regions. Using its own MiXCR run on the multiplex PCR reads, TCRdb lists one record per CDR3 protein. This sample has 550,000 to 650,000 distinct CDR3 sequences, with more than 15% found just once. A note on this clonotype: Its cognate antigen is unknown.

Time point here: newly diagnosed GD, antithyroid drugs for less than 3 months. RNA isolated from PBMCs was used to make the TCR library. CDR1 and CDR2 (germline): MNHNS, SASEGT. The trim removed 7 bases at V and 11 bases at J, leaving 11 bases unmatched. There are 14 residues in the CDR3. This same sample was also taken into another study, of T cells in Graves' hyperthyroidism and ophthalmopathy. That paper states: The HTBI primer set was used in a first-round RT-PCR of the TCR CDR3. In simple terms, a model built on 13 V-J features told ophthalmopathy apart from stable hyperthyroidism.

Sequenced material: peripheral blood mononuclear cells (PBMCs), taken at new diagnosis, from a patient treated with antithyroid drugs. The chain couples TRBV6-1 to TRBJ1-6, with TRBD1 matching over 7 bases. This receptor was taken from a man younger than 35 with Graves disease. CDR3 sequence: CASKPEGTVTPLHF. Written as DNA, the CDR3 is TGTGCCAGCAAACCCGAGGGGACAGTCACACCCCTCCACTTT.